Listed below are T cell receptor beta chains from one sample, sequenced in a study of shared clonotypes between healthy human individuals. Assay used: immunoSEQ multiplex PCR; TCRdb lists only in-frame clones, some missing. Of about 1 million clones listed, about 75% were seen once; the top ten hold about 1.4%. Sequencing used memory CD4+ T cells sorted from blood. All receptors derive from a man younger than 30 in good health. CDR3s include the opening cysteine and the closing phenylalanine or tryptophan. A D gene is named only where the DNA matches it firmly. Not every row has a clone size; where given, it reads once, few, many or a size class.

>TRBJ2-4|-|-|TRBV29-1
CSSVGGKNIQYF
TGCAGCTCCGTGGGGGGCAAAAACATTCAGTACTTC
>TRBJ2-2|-|few|TRBV2
CASSYYGYGTGELFF
TGTGCCAGCAGTTACTACGGATATGGCACCGGGGAGCTGTTTTTT
>TRBJ2-6|-|few|TRBV9
CASSPQSLGSGANVLTF
TGTGCCAGCAGCCCCCAGTCCTTAGGATCTGGGGCCAACGTCCTGACTTTC
>TRBJ1-1|-|few|TRBV5-1
CASSLMENTEAFF
TGCGCCAGCAGCTTGATGGAGAACACTGAAGCTTTCTTT
>TRBJ1-6|-|once|TRBV6-1
CASSENWGTFNSPLHF
TGTGCCAGCAGTGAAAATTGGGGGACATTTAATTCACCCCTCCACTTT
>TRBJ1-2|-|-|TRBV19
CASSFWGNYGYTF
TGTGCCAGTAGTTTCTGGGGTAACTATGGCTACACCTTC
>TRBJ2-5|-|-|TRBV11-3
CASSLGSGAQETQYF
TGTGCCAGCAGCTTAGGGAGCGGAGCCCAAGAGACCCAGTACTTC
>TRBJ2-5|TRBD2|-|TRBV4-2
CASSQGRGGQETQYF
TGTGCCAGCAGCCAAGGCCGGGGGGGACAAGAGACCCAGTACTTC
>TRBJ1-1|-|-|TRBV29-1
CSVDRGTEAFF
TGCAGCGTTGATAGGGGCACTGAAGCTTTCTTT
>TRBJ1-6|-|-|TRBV30
CAWGAGAYNSPLHF
TGTGCCTGGGGGGCAGGAGCCTATAATTCACCCCTCCACTTT
>TRBJ2-5|-|few|TRBV7-9
CASNRGQGRIETQYF
TGTGCCAGCAACCGGGGCCAGGGTCGGATAGAGACCCAGTACTTC
>TRBJ2-1|-|-|TRBV9
CASSVAQYNEQFF
TGTGCCAGCAGCGTAGCTCAATACAATGAGCAGTTCTTC
>TRBJ2-7|TRBD1|-|TRBV6-6
CASRTLRDRGTYEQYF
TGTGCCAGCAGAACTCTTAGGGACAGGGGTACCTACGAGCAGTACTTC
>TRBJ2-7|-|-|TRBV7-2
CASSSPRGWSEQYF
TGTGCCAGCAGCTCGCCCCGCGGGTGGAGCGAGCAGTACTTC
>TRBJ1-6|-|-|TRBV7-3
CASSIRVAPLHF
TGTGCCAGCAGCATCCGAGTAGCACCCCTCCACTTT
>TRBJ1-4|-|once|TRBV5-1
CASSLVGRTNEKLFF
TGCGCCAGCAGCTTGGTTGGGAGAACTAATGAAAAACTGTTTTTT
>TRBJ2-5|-|-|TRBV2
CASGLWGTETQYF
TGTGCCAGCGGGCTGTGGGGCACAGAGACCCAGTACTTC
>TRBJ1-2|-|many|TRBV7-2
CASSLAGLGGVGGYTF
TGTGCCAGCAGCTTAGCGGGGTTAGGGGGAGTAGGTGGCTACACCTTC
>TRBJ1-2|-|-|TRBV6-4
CASSADGGYGYTF
TGTGCCAGCAGCGCCGACGGAGGCTATGGCTACACCTTC
>TRBJ2-1|TRBD2|few|TRBV18
CASSETSGSWNEQFF
TGTGCCAGCTCAGAGACTAGCGGGAGTTGGAATGAGCAGTTCTTC
>TRBJ1-1|TRBD1|-|TRBV5-1
CASSLGGQGGAFF
TGCGCCAGCAGCTTGGGGGGACAGGGAGGAGCTTTCTTT
>TRBJ2-7|-|-|TRBV6-5
CASSPRRGDEQYF
TGTGCCAGCAGTCCTCGTAGGGGAGACGAGCAGTACTTC
>TRBJ2-7|TRBD1|-|TRBV2
CASGSGTGLSGEQYF
TGTGCCAGCGGCTCCGGGACAGGGCTTTCCGGCGAGCAGTACTTC
>TRBJ1-1|-|-|TRBV19
CASSIKGLEAFF
TGTGCCAGTAGTATCAAAGGGCTTGAAGCTTTCTTT
>TRBJ1-3|-|-|TRBV7-9
CASSLRNSRDRGNTIYF
TGTGCCAGCAGCCTAAGAAATAGCAGGGATCGTGGAAACACCATATATTTT
>TRBJ1-1|TRBD1|few|TRBV28
CASSLGQGASEAFF
TGTGCCAGCAGCCTAGGACAGGGGGCGTCTGAAGCTTTCTTT
>TRBJ2-3|TRBD2|-|TRBV27
CASSLRLAGTDTQYF
TGTGCCAGCAGTCTCAGACTAGCGGGCACAGATACGCAGTATTTT
>TRBJ1-3|-|-|TRBV9
CASSTSLAGNTIYF
TGTGCCAGCAGCACCAGTCTTGCAGGAAACACCATATATTTT
>TRBJ2-7|-|-|TRBV6-4
CASGLETGFYEQYF
TGTGCCAGCGGACTGGAAACAGGGTTCTACGAGCAGTACTTC
>TRBJ1-2|TRBD1|-|TRBV19
CASSPGQGAIGYTF
TGTGCCAGTAGTCCAGGACAGGGTGCTATCGGCTACACCTTC
>TRBJ1-4|-|-|TRBV30
CAWSAAGKKLFF
TGTGCCTGGAGTGCCGCGGGGAAAAAACTGTTTTTT
>TRBJ2-3|-|once|TRBV10-3
CAISESGQKITDTQYF
TGTGCCATCAGTGAGTCGGGGCAAAAGATCACAGATACGCAGTATTTT
>TRBJ1-1|TRBD1|-|TRBV4-1
CASSRLTGENTEAFF
TGCGCCAGCAGCCGACTTACAGGGGAAAACACTGAAGCTTTCTTT
>TRBJ1-1|-|-|TRBV11-2
CASRKLAGADTEAFF
TGTGCCAGCAGGAAATTGGCGGGGGCTGACACTGAAGCTTTCTTT
>TRBJ2-7|-|-|TRBV10-3
CAISELGRTYEQYF
TGTGCCATCAGTGAGCTGGGACGGACCTACGAGCAGTACTTC
>TRBJ2-7|-|-|TRBV6-1
CASNSDGYSYEQYF
TGTGCCAGCAATTCGGACGGATACTCCTACGAGCAGTACTTC
>TRBJ1-1|-|-|TRBV9
CASSVASGAREAFF
TGTGCCAGCAGCGTAGCTTCGGGCGCCCGGGAAGCTTTCTTT
>TRBJ2-3|-|-|TRBV9
CASSDGGKTDTQYF
TGTGCCAGCAGCGACGGAGGTAAAACAGATACGCAGTATTTT
>TRBJ2-5|-|-|TRBV7-3
CASSLYGGSQETQYF
TGTGCCAGCAGCTTATACGGAGGGTCCCAAGAGACCCAGTACTTC
>TRBJ2-3|-|-|TRBV9
CASSPTESGTDTQYF
TGTGCCAGCAGCCCCACGGAGTCGGGCACAGATACGCAGTATTTT
>TRBJ1-5|-|-|TRBV6-1
CASSIRGLGQPQHF
TGTGCCAGCAGCATCAGGGGCCTCGGGCAGCCCCAGCATTTT
>TRBJ1-1|TRBD1|-|TRBV29-1
CSVEVQGAMNTEAFF
TGCAGCGTTGAAGTACAGGGGGCGATGAACACTGAAGCTTTCTTT